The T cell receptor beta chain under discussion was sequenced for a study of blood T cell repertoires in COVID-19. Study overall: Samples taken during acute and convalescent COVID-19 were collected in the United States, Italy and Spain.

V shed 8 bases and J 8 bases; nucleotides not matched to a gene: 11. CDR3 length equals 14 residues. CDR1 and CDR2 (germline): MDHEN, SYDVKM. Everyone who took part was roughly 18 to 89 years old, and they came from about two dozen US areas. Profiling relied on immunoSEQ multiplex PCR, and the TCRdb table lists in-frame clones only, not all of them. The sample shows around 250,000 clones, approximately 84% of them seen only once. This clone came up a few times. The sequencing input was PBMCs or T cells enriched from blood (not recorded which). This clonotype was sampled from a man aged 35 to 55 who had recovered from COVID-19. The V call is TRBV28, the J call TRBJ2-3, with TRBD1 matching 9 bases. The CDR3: CASRQGGVRGTQYF. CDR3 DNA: TGTGCCAGCCGACAGGGGGGGGTGAGGGGTACGCAGTATTTT.